This T cell receptor beta chain was sequenced during a study of shared clonotypes between healthy human individuals. Clones were read by immunoSEQ multiplex PCR, and TCRdb kept only the in-frame ones, dropping some. The sample holds about 470,000 clones, more than 75% seen once. General study results and limits: Since donors were few, the genetic and exposure-history diversity represented was limited.

As for this clone: Its antigen is not known.

Trimming stripped 3 bases from V and 4 bases from J, with 9 bases between. CDR3 length: 13 residues. Germline V CDR1 and CDR2: MNHEY, SMNVEV (reference sequence). The V gene is TRBV27, the J gene TRBJ1-2, with D perhaps TRBD1 (5 bases). Input material: PBMCs. The TCR sequence derives from a woman in her 40s in good health. Some clones in this sample may be carry-over from other donors' samples. CDR3: CASSFGGGYGYTF. For the CDR3, the DNA is TGTGCCAGCAGTTTCGGGGGGGGCTATGGCTACACCTTC.